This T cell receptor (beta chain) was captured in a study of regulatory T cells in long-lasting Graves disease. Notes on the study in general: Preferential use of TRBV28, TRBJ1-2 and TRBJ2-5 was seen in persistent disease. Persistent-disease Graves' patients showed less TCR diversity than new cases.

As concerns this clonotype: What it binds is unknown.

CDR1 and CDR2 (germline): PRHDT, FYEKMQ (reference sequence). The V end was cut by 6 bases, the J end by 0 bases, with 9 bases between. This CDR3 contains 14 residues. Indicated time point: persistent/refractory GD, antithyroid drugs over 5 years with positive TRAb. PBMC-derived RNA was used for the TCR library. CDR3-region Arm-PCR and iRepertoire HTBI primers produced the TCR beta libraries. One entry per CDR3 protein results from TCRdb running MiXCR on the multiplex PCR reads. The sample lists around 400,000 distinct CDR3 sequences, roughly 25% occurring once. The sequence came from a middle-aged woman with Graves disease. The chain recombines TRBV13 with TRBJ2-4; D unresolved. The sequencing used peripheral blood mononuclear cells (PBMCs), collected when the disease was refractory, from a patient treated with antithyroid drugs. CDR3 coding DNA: TGTGCCAGCAGGTCTCTGCTAGCCAAAAACATTCAGTACTTC. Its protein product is CASRSLLAKNIQYF.